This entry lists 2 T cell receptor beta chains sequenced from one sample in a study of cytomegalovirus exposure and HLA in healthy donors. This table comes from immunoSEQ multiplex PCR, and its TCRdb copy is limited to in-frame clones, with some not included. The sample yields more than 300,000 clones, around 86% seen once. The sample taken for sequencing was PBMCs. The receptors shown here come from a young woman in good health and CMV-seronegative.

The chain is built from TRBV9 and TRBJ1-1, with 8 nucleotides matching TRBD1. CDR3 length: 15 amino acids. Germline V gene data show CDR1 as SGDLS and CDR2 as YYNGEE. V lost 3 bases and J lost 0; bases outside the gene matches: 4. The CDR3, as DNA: TGTGCCAGCAGCGCGGGACAGGTTTTGAACACTGAAGCTTTCTTT. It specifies CASSAGQVLNTEAFF. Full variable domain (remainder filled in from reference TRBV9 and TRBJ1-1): DSGVTQTPKHLITATGQRVTLRCSPRSGDLSVYWYQQSLDQGLQFLIQYYNGEERAKGNILERFSAQQFPDLHSELNLSSLELGDSALYFCASSAGQVLNTEAFFGQGTRLTVV.

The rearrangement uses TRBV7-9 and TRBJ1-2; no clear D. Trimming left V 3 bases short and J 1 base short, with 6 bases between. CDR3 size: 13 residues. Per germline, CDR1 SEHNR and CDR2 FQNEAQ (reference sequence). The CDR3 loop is CASSFRSNYGYTF. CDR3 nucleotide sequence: TGTGCCAGCAGCTTTAGGAGTAACTATGGCTACACCTTC.